This entry lists 20 T cell receptor beta chains sequenced from one sample in a study of blood T cell repertoires in COVID-19. Method: immunoSEQ multiplex PCR; TCRdb's copy keeps in-frame clones and lacks some. The sample includes about 270,000 clones, approximately 85% seen only once; the top ten take around 10%. What was sequenced was PBMCs or T cells enriched from blood (not recorded which). These receptors originate from a woman in her 50s with acute COVID-19.

The chain couples TRBV6-5 to TRBJ2-2, with 11 bases that match TRBD1. The CDR3 contains 16 residues. Looked up from germline, CDR1 is MNHEY and CDR2 is SVGAGI. Trimming at V came to 4 bases and at J to 3 bases, leaving 4 bases not matched to a gene. In DNA, the CDR3 is TGTGCCAGCAGTTCAGGACAGGGGGCATACACCGGGGAGCTGTTTTTT. Protein product: CASSSGQGAYTGELFF.

The chain is built from TRBV9 and TRBJ2-2; D perhaps matches TRBD1 (7 bases). V lost 4 bases to trimming and J lost 2 bases, with 24 bases between them. This CDR3 spans 19 amino acids. Germline V gene data show CDR1 as SGDLS and CDR2 as YYNGEE. The CDR3 bases are TGTGCCAGCAGCCCCGAGGGGGGACAGACACCTATTAACACCGGGGAGCTGTTTTTT. It yields the protein CASSPEGGQTPINTGELFF.

The gene calls are TRBV4-3 and TRBJ2-7; no reliable D call. Germline CDR1 and CDR2: LGHNA and YSLEER. This CDR3 contains 16 residues. V lost 0 bases and J 1 base, leaving 13 bases between the germline ends. CDR3 sequence (DNA): TGCGCCAGCAGCCAAGATTCCACTTCCCGATCCTACGAGCAGTACTTC. Translation gives CASSQDSTSRSYEQYF.

This clone was detected once. J is TRBJ2-3 and V is TRBV9; no clear D. V was trimmed by 0 bases and J by 3 bases, leaving 2 bases between them. The V gene's germline CDR1 is SGDLS and CDR2 YYNGEE. The CDR3 covers 12 residues. The CDR3 reads CASSVATDTQYF. In nucleotides, the CDR3 is TGTGCCAGCAGCGTAGCTACAGATACGCAGTATTTT.

The V gene is TRBV5-1, the J gene TRBJ1-2, with 7 bases fitting TRBD1. CDR3 length: 12 residues. The V gene's germline CDR1 is SGHRS and CDR2 YFSETQ. V dropped 4 bases and J dropped 8; count of bases not matched to a gene: 5. The CDR3: CASSPGQRGYTF. For the CDR3, the DNA is TGCGCCAGCAGCCCGGGACAGAGAGGCTACACCTTC. Filled out from reference TRBV5-1 and TRBJ1-2, the complete variable domain reads KAGVTQTPRYLIKTRGQQVTLSCSPISGHRSVSWYQQTPGQGLQFLFEYFSETQRNKGNFPGRFSGRQFSNSRSEMNVSTLELGDSALYLCASSPGQRGYTFGSGTRLTVV.

The rearrangement joins TRBV6-5 to TRBJ1-6; 8 bases are shared with TRBD1. The CDR3 loop spans 15 amino acids. Germline CDR1 MNHEY, CDR2 SVGAGI. V lost 3 bases and J lost 8; bases outside the gene matches: 6. The CDR3 region is CASSYSGQGYSPLHF. For the CDR3, the DNA is TGTGCCAGCAGTTATTCTGGACAGGGTTATTCACCCCTCCACTTT.

The chain has TRBV7-2 and TRBJ1-6, with D perhaps TRBD1 (6 bases). The ends were cut back, 7 bases at V and 7 bases at J, with 14 bases in the middle. The CDR3 loop spans 14 amino acids. The V gene's germline CDR1 is SGHTA and CDR2 FQGNSA. DNA of the CDR3: TGTGCCAGCAACAAGGGGGGGGTGAATTCACCCCTCCACTTT. Encoded protein: CASNKGGVNSPLHF.

This chain connects TRBV5-4 to TRBJ1-2; 9 nucleotides match TRBD1. With V trimmed by 3 bases and J by 4 bases, 1 base remained unmatched. The CDR3 spans 13 residues. Germline-derived CDR1 and CDR2 are SGHNT and YYREEE (reference sequence). The CDR3 sequence is CASSSGQGYGYTF. The CDR3 DNA reads as TGTGCCAGCAGCTCGGGACAGGGCTATGGCTACACCTTC.

The chain couples TRBV7-6 to TRBJ2-1, with 11 nucleotides matching TRBD1. Per the germline V gene, CDR1 is SGHVS and CDR2 is FNYEAQ. This CDR3 has 18 amino acids. V gave up 1 base and J gave up 2 bases; unmatched junction bases: 7. CDR3 amino acids: CASSLGGTGGLTYNEQFF. The CDR3, as DNA: TGTGCCAGCAGCTTAGGGGGGACAGGGGGGTTGACCTACAATGAGCAGTTCTTC. Filled out from reference TRBV7-6 and TRBJ2-1, the complete variable domain reads GAGVSQSPRYKVTKRGQDVALRCDPISGHVSLYWYRQALGQGPEFLTYFNYEAQQDKSGLPNDRFSAERPEGSISTLTIQRTEQRDSAMYRCASSLGGTGGLTYNEQFFGPGTRLTVL.

This chain connects TRBV19 to TRBJ1-2; 8 positions match TRBD1. CDR1 and CDR2 (germline): LNHDA, SQIVND (reference sequence). CDR3 length equals 12 residues. V was clipped by 11 bases and J by 8 bases; unmatched bases: 10. CDR3 nucleotide sequence: TGTGCCCTCTCCGGGGCAGGGGGCGGCTACACCTTC. Its translation: CALSGAGGGYTF.

The V call is TRBV12-5, the J call TRBJ1-3, with D uncertain. V lost 4 bases and J lost 4, with 5 bases in between. Germline CDR1 reads LGHNT; CDR2 reads FRNRAP. The CDR3 consists of 12 residues. The CDR3 DNA reads TGTGCTAGTGGTTCCCCGGGAAACACCATATATTTT. Translated, it gives CASGSPGNTIYF. The full variable domain, rest sourced from reference TRBV12-5 and TRBJ1-3, is DARVTQTPRHKVTEMGQEVTMRCQPILGHNTVFWYRQTMMQGLELLAYFRNRAPLDDSGMPKDRFSAEMPDATLATLKIQPSEPRDSAVYFCASGSPGNTIYFGEGSWLTVV.

The J gene is TRBJ1-2, the V gene TRBV19; 11 bases agree with TRBD1. J lost 8 bases, V lost 3 bases, and 8 bases had no gene match. CDR1 is LNHDA, CDR2 SQIVND, per germline (reference sequence). CDR3 length: 15 amino acids. CDR3 in DNA: TGTGCCAGTAGTATGGGGACAGGGGGGGTACGAGGCTACACCTTC. This gives the protein CASSMGTGGVRGYTF.

The CDR3 loop reads CATSSPEGYSPLHF. For the CDR3, the DNA is TGTGCCACCAGCAGCCCTGAGGGATATTCACCCCTCCACTTT. The chain joins TRBV15 to TRBJ1-6; D is undetermined. The CDR3 covers 14 residues. Germline V lookup: CDR1 LNHNV, CDR2 YYDKDF (reference sequence). The V end lost 3 bases, the J end lost 8 bases, and 11 bases lay between the germline ends.

This clone was observed a handful of times. The chain recombines TRBV15 with TRBJ1-1, with 11 bases lining up with TRBD1. The J segment lost 3 bases and the V segment lost 5 bases, leaving 5 bases of the junction unmatched. The CDR3 has 15 amino acids. The germline gives CDR1 LNHNV, CDR2 YYDKDF (reference sequence). For the CDR3, the DNA is TGTGCCACCAGCCCGGACAGGGGGCTTGACACTGAAGCTTTCTTT. Protein sequence: CATSPDRGLDTEAFF. The whole variable domain, filled in from reference TRBV15 and TRBJ1-1, reads DAMVIQNPRYQVTQFGKPVTLSCSQTLNHNVMYWYQQKSSQAPKLLFHYYDKDFNNEADTPDNFQSRRPNTSFCFLDIRSPGLGDTAMYLCATSPDRGLDTEAFFGQGTRLTVV.

The CDR3 here is CACTGRGNTIYF. Here the CDR3 DNA reads TGTGCCTGTACAGGCCGGGGGAACACCATATATTTT. The chain combines TRBV30 with TRBJ1-3, with D possibly being TRBD1 (5 bases). CDR1 is GTSNPN, CDR2 SVGIG, per germline (reference sequence). CDR3 length: 12 residues. Trimming took off 6 bases at V and 7 bases at J, with 13 bases between the two ends.

Only a few counts were recorded for this clone. J is TRBJ2-5 and V is TRBV3-1 (or the pseudogene TRBV3-2); 12 bases are shared with TRBD1. This CDR3 contains 16 residues. The trim removed 2 bases at V and 4 bases at J, leaving 5 bases unmatched. The V gene's germline CDR1 is LGHDT and CDR2 YNNKEL (reference sequence). The CDR3 loop is CASSQTGTGGGETQYF. CDR3 coding DNA: TGTGCCAGCAGCCAAACCGGGACAGGGGGCGGAGAGACCCAGTACTTC.

The chain links TRBV28 to TRBJ1-5; 8 bases line up with TRBD1. V dropped 2 bases and J dropped 4; count of bases not matched to a gene: 4. Germline V CDR1 and CDR2: MDHEN, SYDVKM. CDR3 length: 15 amino acids. CDR3 protein: CASSLGDRPNQPQHF. In DNA, the CDR3 is TGTGCCAGCAGTTTAGGGGACAGGCCTAATCAGCCCCAGCATTTT.

The chain is built from TRBV5-4 and TRBJ1-6; D not certain. V gave up 0 bases and J gave up 4 bases, with 8 bases separating them. The CDR3 totals 15 residues. The germline V gene has CDR1 SGHNT and CDR2 YYREEE (reference sequence). The CDR3 spells CASSLDRAYNSPLHF. The DNA for the CDR3 is TGTGCCAGCAGCTTGGACAGAGCTTATAATTCACCCCTCCACTTT.

The chain joins TRBV30 to TRBJ1-5; TRBD1 matches at 8 bases. Trimming took 4 bases from V and 4 from J; bases not matched to a gene: 6. The germline CDR1 and CDR2 sequences are GTSNPN and SVGIG (reference sequence). The CDR3 totals 14 residues. The CDR3 DNA follows: TGTGCCTGGACAAAAAACAGGGGGAATCAGCCCCAGCATTTT. Protein: CAWTKNRGNQPQHF.

The chain carries TRBV5-1 and TRBJ1-2; D remains ambiguous. Germline loops: CDR1 SGHRS, CDR2 YFSETQ. Trimming shortened V by 8 bases and J by 5 bases, and 19 bases separated the two germline ends. The CDR3 length is 14 residues. The CDR3, as DNA: TGCGCCAGTAAGCTTGATGACGGGAGGTATGGCTACACCTTC. Encoded protein: CASKLDDGRYGYTF.